The present TCR beta chain was sequenced within a study of cytomegalovirus exposure and HLA in healthy donors. Study-wide results and limits: Listed as cytomegalovirus-associated were over 150 TCR beta chains. Rarity held for most TCR sequences, but there were some public TCRs that occurred in many donors. According to reports, the classifier identified cytomegalovirus status with high specificity and sensitivity.

Details on this clone: Its antigen is not identified.

The CDR3 is made up of 14 amino acids. Germline lookup yields CDR1 SGHDN and CDR2 FVKESK. Trimming at V came to 3 bases and at J to 8 bases, leaving 7 bases not matched to a gene. Produced via immunoSEQ multiplex PCR; TCRdb's table is partial and in-frame only. The table has over 130,000 clones, about 87% seen once; the top ten hold just over 8.5%. V usage is TRBV14 and J usage is TRBJ2-1; TRBD1 agrees at 7 bases. This TCR was sampled from a man aged 18 to 30 in good health and CMV-seropositive. Sample: PBMCs. The CDR3 here is CASSHETGLDEQFF. The CDR3 bases are TGTGCCAGCAGCCATGAGACAGGGTTGGATGAGCAGTTCTTC. Looking up the rest from reference TRBV14 and TRBJ2-1 gives the full variable domain: EAGVTQFPSHSVIEKGQTVTLRCDPISGHDNLYWYRRVMGKEIKFLLHFVKESKQDESGMPNNRFLAERTGGTYSTLKVQPAELEDSGVYFCASSHETGLDEQFFGPGTRLTVL.